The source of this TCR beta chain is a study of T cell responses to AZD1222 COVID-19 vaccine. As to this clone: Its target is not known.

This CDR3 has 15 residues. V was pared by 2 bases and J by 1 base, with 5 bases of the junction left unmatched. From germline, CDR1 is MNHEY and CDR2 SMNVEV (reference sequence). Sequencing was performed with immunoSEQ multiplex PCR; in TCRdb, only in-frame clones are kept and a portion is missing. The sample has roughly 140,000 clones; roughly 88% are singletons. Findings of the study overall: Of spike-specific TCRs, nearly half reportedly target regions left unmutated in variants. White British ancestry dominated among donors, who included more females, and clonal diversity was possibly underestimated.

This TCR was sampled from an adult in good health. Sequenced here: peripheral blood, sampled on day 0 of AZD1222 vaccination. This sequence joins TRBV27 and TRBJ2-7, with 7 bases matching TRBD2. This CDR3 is CASSLGASGSYEQYF. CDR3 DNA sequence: TGTGCCAGCAGTTTAGGGGCTAGCGGTTCCTACGAGCAGTACTTC.